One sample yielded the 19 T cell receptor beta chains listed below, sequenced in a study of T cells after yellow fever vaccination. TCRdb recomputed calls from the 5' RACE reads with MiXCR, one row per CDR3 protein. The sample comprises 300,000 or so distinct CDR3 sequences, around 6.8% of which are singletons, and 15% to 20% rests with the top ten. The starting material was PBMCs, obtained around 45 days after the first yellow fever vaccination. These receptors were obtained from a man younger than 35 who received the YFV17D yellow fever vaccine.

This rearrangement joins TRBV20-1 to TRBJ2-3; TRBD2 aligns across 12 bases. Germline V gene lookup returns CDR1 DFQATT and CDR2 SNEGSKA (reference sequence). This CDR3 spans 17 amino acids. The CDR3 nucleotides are TGCGCAGTGGGTTCTAGCGGGGGGGCCGGTTCAAAAGATACGCAGTATTTT. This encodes CAVGSSGGAGSKDTQYF.

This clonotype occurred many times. The CDR3 bases are TGCGCCAGCAGCCGCAGGCAGGGGAACACCGGGGAGCTGTTTTTT. As protein: CASSRRQGNTGELFF. The chain carries TRBV5-1 and TRBJ2-2; tentatively, D is TRBD1 (5 bases). Germline CDR1 is SGHRS and CDR2 is YFSETQ. The CDR3 is 15 amino acids. Trimming left V 4 bases short and J 1 base short, with 11 bases between.

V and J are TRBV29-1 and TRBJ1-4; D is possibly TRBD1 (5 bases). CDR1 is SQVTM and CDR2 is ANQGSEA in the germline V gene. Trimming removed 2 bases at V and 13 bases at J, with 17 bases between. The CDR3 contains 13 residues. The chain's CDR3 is CSVELGVGTSLFF. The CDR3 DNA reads TGCAGCGTTGAATTGGGCGTGGGGACCTCACTGTTTTTT.

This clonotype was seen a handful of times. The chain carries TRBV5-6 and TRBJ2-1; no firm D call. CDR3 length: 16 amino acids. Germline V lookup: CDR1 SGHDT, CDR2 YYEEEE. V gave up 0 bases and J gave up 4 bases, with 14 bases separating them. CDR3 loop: CASSLGLGSTYNEQFF. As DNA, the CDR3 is TGTGCCAGCAGCTTGGGGTTGGGGTCGACTTACAATGAGCAGTTCTTC.

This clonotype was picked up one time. The CDR3 DNA reads as TGTGCCAGCAGCCAACGGACAGAACATTCACCCCTCCACTTT. This encodes CASSQRTEHSPLHF. V is TRBV4-2 and J is TRBJ1-6; D is possibly TRBD1 (6 bases). The CDR3 spans 14 residues. V was clipped by 2 bases and J by 8 bases, with 10 bases between them. CDR1 and CDR2 from the germline V gene are LGHNA and YNFKEQ.

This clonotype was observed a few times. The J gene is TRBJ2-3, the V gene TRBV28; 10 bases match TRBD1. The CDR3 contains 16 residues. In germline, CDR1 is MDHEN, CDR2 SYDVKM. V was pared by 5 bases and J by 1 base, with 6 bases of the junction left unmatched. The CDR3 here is CASSPSGQGRTDTQYF. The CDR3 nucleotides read TGTGCCAGCAGTCCCTCGGGACAGGGGCGCACAGATACGCAGTATTTT.

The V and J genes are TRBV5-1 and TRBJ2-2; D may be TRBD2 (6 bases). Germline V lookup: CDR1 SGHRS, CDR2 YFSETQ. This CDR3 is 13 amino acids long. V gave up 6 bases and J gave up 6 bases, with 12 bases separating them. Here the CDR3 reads CASKAGSPGELFF. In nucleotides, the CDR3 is TGCGCCAGCAAGGCGGGGTCCCCCGGGGAGCTGTTTTTT.

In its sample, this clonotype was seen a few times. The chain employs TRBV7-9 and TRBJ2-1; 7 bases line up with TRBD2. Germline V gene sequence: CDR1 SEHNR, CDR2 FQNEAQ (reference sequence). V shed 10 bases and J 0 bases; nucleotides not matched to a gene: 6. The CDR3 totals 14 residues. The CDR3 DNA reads TGTGCCACCACGGGGGGAGGCTCCTACAATGAGCAGTTCTTC. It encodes CATTGGGSYNEQFF. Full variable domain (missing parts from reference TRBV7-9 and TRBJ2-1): DTGVSQNPRHKITKRGQNVTFRCDPISEHNRLYWYRQTLGQGPEFLTYFQNEAQLEKSRLLSDRFSAERPKGSFSTLEIQRTEQGDSAMYLCATTGGGSYNEQFFGPGTRLTVL.

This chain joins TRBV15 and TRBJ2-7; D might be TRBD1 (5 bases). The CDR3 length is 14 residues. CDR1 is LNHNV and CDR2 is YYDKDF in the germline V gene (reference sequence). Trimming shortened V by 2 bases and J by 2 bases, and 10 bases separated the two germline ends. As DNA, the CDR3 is TGTGCCACCAGCAGAACAGGTTACCCCTACGAGCAGTACTTC. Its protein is CATSRTGYPYEQYF.

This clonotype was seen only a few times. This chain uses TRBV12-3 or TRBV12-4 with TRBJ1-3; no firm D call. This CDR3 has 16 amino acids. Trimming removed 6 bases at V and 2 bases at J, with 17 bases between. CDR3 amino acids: CASSYLAPSTGNTIYF. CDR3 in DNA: TGTGCCAGCAGCTACCTAGCCCCATCGACTGGAAACACCATATATTTT.

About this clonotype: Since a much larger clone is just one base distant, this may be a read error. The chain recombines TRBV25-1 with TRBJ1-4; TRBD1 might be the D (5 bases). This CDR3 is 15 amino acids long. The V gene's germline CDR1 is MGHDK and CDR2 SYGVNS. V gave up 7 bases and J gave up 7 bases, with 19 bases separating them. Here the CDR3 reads CASNESLDKFEKLFF. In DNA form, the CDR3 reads TGTGCCAGCAATGAGTCCTTGGACAAATTTGAAAAACTGTTTTTT.

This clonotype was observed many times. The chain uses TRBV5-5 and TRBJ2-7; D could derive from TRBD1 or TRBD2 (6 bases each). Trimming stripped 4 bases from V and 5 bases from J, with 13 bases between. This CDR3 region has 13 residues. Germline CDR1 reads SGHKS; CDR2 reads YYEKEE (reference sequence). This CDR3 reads CASSQGGLDEQYF. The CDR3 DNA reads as TGTGCCAGCAGCCAAGGGGGGCTTGACGAGCAGTACTTC. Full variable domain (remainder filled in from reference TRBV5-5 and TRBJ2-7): DAGVTQSPTHLIKTRGQQVTLRCSPISGHKSVSWYQQVLGQGPQFIFQYYEKEERGRGNFPDRFSARQFPNYSSELNVNALLLGDSALYLCASSQGGLDEQYFGPGTRLTVT.

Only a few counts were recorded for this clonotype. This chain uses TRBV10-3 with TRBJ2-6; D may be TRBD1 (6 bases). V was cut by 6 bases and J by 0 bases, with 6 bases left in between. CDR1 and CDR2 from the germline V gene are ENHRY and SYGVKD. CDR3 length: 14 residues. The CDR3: CAIRDSSGANVLTF. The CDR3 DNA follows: TGTGCCATCAGGGACAGCTCTGGGGCCAACGTCCTGACTTTC.

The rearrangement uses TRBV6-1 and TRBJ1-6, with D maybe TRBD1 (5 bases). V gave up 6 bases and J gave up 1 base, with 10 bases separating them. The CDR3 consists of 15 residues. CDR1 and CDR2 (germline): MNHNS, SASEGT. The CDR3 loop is CASSGGVSYNSPLHF. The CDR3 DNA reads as TGTGCCAGCAGCGGGGGGGTTTCCTATAATTCACCCCTCCACTTT.

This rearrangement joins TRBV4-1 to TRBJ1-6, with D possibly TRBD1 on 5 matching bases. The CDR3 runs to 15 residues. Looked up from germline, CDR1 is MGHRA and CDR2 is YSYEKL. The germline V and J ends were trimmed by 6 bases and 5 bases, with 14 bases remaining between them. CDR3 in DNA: TGCGCCAGCAGGGACAACAGCCCGAATAATTCACCCCTCCACTTT. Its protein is CASRDNSPNNSPLHF.

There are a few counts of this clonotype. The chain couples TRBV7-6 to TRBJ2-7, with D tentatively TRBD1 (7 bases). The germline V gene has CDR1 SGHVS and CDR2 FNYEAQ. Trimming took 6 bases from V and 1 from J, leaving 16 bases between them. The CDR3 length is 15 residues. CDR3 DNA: TGTGCCAGCAGTATTGGGCAGGGGGGTTCCTACGAGCAGTACTTC. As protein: CASSIGQGGSYEQYF. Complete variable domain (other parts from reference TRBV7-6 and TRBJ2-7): GAGVSQSPRYKVTKRGQDVALRCDPISGHVSLYWYRQALGQGPEFLTYFNYEAQQDKSGLPNDRFSAERPEGSISTLTIQRTEQRDSAMYRCASSIGQGGSYEQYFGPGTRLTVT.

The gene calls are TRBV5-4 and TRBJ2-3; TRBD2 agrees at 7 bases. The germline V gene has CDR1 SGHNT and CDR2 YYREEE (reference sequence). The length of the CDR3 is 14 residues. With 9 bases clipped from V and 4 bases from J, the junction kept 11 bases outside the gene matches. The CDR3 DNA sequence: TGTGCCATCCAACCGGGACTACTTCCAGATACGCAGTATTTT. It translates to CAIQPGLLPDTQYF.

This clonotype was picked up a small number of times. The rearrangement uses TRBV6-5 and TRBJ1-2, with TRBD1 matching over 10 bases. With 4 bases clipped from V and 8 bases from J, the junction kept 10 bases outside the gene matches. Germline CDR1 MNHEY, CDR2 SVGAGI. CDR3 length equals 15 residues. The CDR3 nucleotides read TGTGCCAGCAGTTCACCGGGACAGGGGACAAAAGGCTACACCTTC. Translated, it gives CASSSPGQGTKGYTF.

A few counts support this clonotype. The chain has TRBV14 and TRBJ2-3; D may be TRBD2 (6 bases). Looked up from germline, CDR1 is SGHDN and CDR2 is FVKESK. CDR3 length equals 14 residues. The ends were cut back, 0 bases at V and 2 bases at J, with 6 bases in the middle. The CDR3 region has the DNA TGTGCCAGCAGCCAAGAACTAGCCACAGATACGCAGTATTTT. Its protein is CASSQELATDTQYF.